This T cell receptor (beta chain) stems from a study of T cell responses to AZD1222 COVID-19 vaccine. Study summary: Pooling was applied to second doses at about 4 or about 12 weeks. Findings and caveats of the study: Unmutated regions of variants are reportedly targeted by nearly half of spike-specific TCRs. Mostly white British, mostly female donors; authors suggested clonal diversity may be underestimated. Dominant at 160-218 and 743-854, vaccine-associated CD4 TCRs also spanned spike.

This CDR3 has 13 amino acids. Germline assignment: CDR1 WNHNN and CDR2 SYGVQD (reference sequence). V lost 8 bases, J lost 4 bases, and 4 bases stayed unmatched. Worth noting for this clone: Antigen: not known.

Repertoires were generated with immunoSEQ multiplex PCR, while TCRdb's copy carries only in-frame clones and drops some. The sample includes 150,000 to 200,000 clones, 90% to 95% of them seen just once. V and J are TRBV10-1 and TRBJ1-2; 10 bases line up with TRBD1. This specimen was peripheral blood, taken on day 0 of AZD1222 vaccination. The clonotype was recovered from an adult in good health. The CDR3: CASSGDRGYGYTF. CDR3 bases: TGCGCCAGCTCCGGGGACAGGGGCTATGGCTACACCTTC.